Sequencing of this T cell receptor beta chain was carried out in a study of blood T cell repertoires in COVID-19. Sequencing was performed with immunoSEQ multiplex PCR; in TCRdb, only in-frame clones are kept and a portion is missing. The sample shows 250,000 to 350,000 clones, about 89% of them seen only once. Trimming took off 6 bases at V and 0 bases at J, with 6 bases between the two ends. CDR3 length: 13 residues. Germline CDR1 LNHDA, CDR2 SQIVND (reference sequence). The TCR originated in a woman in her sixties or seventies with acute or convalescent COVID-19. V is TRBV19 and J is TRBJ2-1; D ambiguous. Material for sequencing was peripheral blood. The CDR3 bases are TGTGCCAGTAGCCCTTTCTCCTACAATGAGCAGTTCTTC. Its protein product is CASSPFSYNEQFF. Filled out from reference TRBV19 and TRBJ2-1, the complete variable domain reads DGGITQSPKYLFRKEGQNVTLSCEQNLNHDAMYWYRQDPGQGLRLIYYSQIVNDFQKGDIAEGYSVSREKKESFPLTVTSAQKNPTAFYLCASSPFSYNEQFFGPGTRLTVL.